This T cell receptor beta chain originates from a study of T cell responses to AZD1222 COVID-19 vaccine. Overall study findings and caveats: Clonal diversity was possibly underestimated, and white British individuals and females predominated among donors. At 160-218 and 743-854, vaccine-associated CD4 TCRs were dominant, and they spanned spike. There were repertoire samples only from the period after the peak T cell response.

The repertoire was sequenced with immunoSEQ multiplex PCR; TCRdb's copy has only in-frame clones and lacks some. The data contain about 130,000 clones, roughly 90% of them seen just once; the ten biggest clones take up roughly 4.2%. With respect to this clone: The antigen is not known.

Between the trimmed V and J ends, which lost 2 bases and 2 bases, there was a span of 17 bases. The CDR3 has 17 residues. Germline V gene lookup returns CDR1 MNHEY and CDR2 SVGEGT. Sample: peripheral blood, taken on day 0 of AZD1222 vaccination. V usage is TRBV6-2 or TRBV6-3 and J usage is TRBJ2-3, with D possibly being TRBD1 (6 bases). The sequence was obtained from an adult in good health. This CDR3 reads CASSYRLGTHHTDTQYF. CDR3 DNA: TGTGCCAGCAGTTACAGGCTCGGGACACATCACACAGATACGCAGTATTTT.